This TCR beta chain was sequenced during a study of CD8 T cells in ankylosing spondylitis. TCRdb called the 5' RACE reads again in MiXCR, with one record for every CDR3 protein. The table records about 130,000 distinct CDR3 sequences, approximately 10% of them present only once. Trimming cost V 3 bases and J 6 bases, with 14 bases left between them. CDR3 length: 15 residues. CDR1 and CDR2 (germline): SGHTA, FQGNSA. Source material: blood, either unsorted or a sorted T cell fraction (not recorded which). This sequence joins TRBV7-2 and TRBJ2-2; D perhaps matches TRBD2 (6 bases). The sequence came from a female donor with ankylosing spondylitis or in good health (not recorded which). The CDR3 spells CASSFSSAAPGELFF. CDR3 nucleotide sequence: TGTGCCAGCAGCTTCTCTAGCGCGGCCCCCGGGGAGCTGTTTTTT.